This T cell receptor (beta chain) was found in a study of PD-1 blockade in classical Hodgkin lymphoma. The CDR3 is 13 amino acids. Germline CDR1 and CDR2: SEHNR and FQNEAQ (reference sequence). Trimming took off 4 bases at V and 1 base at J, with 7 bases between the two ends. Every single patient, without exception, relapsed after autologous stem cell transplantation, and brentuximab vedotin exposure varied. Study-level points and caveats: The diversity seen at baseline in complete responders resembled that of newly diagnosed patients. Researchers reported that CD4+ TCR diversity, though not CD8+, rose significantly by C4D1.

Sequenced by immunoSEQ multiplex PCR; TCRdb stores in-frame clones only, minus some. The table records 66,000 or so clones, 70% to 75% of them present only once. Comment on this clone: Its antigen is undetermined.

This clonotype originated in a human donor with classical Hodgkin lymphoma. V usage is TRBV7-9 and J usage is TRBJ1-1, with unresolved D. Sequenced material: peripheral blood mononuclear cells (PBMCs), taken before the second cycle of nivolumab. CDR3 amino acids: CASSWTGNTEAFF. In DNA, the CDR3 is TGTGCCAGCAGCTGGACCGGGAACACTGAAGCTTTCTTT.